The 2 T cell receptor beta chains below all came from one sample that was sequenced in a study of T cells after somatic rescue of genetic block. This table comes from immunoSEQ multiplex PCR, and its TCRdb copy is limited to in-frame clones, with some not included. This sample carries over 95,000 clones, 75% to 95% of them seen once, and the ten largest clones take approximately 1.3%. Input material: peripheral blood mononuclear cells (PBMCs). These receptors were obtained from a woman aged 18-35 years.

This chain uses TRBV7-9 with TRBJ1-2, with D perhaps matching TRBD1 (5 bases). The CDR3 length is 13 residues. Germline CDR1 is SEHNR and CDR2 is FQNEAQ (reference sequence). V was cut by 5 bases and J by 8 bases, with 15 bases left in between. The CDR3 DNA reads TGTGCCAGCAGCCCTCCGGGGCGCGGGGGCTACACCTTC. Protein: CASSPPGRGGYTF.

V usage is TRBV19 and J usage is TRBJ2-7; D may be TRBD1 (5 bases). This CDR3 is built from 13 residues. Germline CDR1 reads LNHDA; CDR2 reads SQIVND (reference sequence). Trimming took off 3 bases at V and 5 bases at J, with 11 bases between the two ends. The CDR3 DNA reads TGTGCCAGTAGTATCGGACAATACAACGAGCAGTACTTC. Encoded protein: CASSIGQYNEQYF.